Listed below are T cell receptor beta chains from one sample, sequenced in a study of early stage breast cancer tumors. Only in-frame clones appear in the TCRdb table, and some are missing; sequencing was by immunoSEQ multiplex PCR. In the table there are 10,000 to 11,000 clones, around 72% of which are singletons. Material for sequencing was breast tumor tissue. The receptors derive from a person aged 65 to 85 with breast cancer. CDR3s include the opening cysteine and the closing phenylalanine or tryptophan. Fields, in order: D gene, J gene, clone size, V gene, CDR3 protein, CDR3 DNA. A D gene is named only where the DNA matches it firmly. Clone size is shown for a subset of rows, as once, few, many or a class of expanded clone.

d_call: NA
j_call: TRBJ2-3
clone_size: NA
v_call: TRBV6-1
cdr3_aa: CATGTLTDTQYF
cdr3_nt: TGTGCCACTGGGACTCTCACAGATACGCAGTATTTT

d_call: TRBD1
j_call: TRBJ2-4
clone_size: NA
v_call: TRBV6-5
cdr3_aa: CASLQPGGKNIQYF
cdr3_nt: TGTGCCAGCCTTCAGCCAGGGGGTAAAAACATTCAGTACTTC

d_call: TRBD2
j_call: TRBJ2-5
clone_size: NA
v_call: TRBV5-1
cdr3_aa: CASSSKGGLAGGVETQYF
cdr3_nt: TGCGCCAGCAGCTCCAAGGGCGGACTAGCGGGAGGGGTAGAGACCCAGTACTTC

d_call: NA
j_call: TRBJ2-5
clone_size: NA
v_call: TRBV6-4
cdr3_aa: CASSDLGLFDGETQYF
cdr3_nt: TGTGCCAGCAGTGACCTCGGACTCTTCGATGGTGAGACCCAGTACTTC

d_call: TRBD1
j_call: TRBJ2-3
clone_size: NA
v_call: TRBV9
cdr3_aa: CASSPRGTGSTDTQYF
cdr3_nt: TGTGCCAGCAGCCCAAGAGGGACAGGAAGCACAGATACGCAGTATTTT

d_call: NA
j_call: TRBJ2-1
clone_size: NA
v_call: TRBV5-6
cdr3_aa: CASSLTRQSSYNEQFF
cdr3_nt: TGTGCCAGCAGCTTGACTCGACAGAGCTCCTACAATGAGCAGTTCTTC

d_call: TRBD2
j_call: TRBJ2-1
clone_size: NA
v_call: TRBV5-6
cdr3_aa: CASSLVSGASEGNEQFF
cdr3_nt: TGTGCCAGCAGCTTGGTTAGCGGGGCCTCCGAGGGCAATGAGCAGTTCTTC

d_call: NA
j_call: TRBJ1-1
clone_size: NA
v_call: TRBV25-1
cdr3_aa: CASSGGGANTEAFF
cdr3_nt: TGTGCCAGCAGTGGAGGGGGGGCTAACACTGAAGCTTTCTTT

d_call: TRBD2
j_call: TRBJ2-1
clone_size: NA
v_call: TRBV9
cdr3_aa: CASSVMVGQLADRQFF
cdr3_nt: TGTGCCAGCAGCGTAATGGTTGGCCAACTAGCGGACCGACAGTTCTTC

d_call: TRBD2
j_call: TRBJ2-7
clone_size: NA
v_call: TRBV7-8
cdr3_aa: CASSFPRGQRTLAGNYEQYF
cdr3_nt: TGTGCCAGCAGCTTTCCTAGGGGTCAACGGACTTTAGCGGGTAACTACGAGCAGTACTTC

d_call: TRBD1
j_call: TRBJ1-2
clone_size: NA
v_call: TRBV6-1
cdr3_aa: CASSGRTGGLFYGYTF
cdr3_nt: TGTGCCAGCAGTGGTAGGACAGGGGGCCTCTTCTATGGCTACACCTTC

d_call: TRBD2
j_call: TRBJ2-1
clone_size: NA
v_call: TRBV4-1
cdr3_aa: CASRSLTSGGANEQFF
cdr3_nt: TGCGCCAGCAGGTCATTGACTAGCGGGGGGGCTAATGAGCAGTTCTTC

d_call: NA
j_call: TRBJ1-2
clone_size: NA
v_call: TRBV19
cdr3_aa: CASSLRTFNYGYTF
cdr3_nt: TGTGCCAGTAGTCTCCGGACATTCAACTATGGCTACACCTTC

d_call: TRBD2
j_call: TRBJ2-7
clone_size: NA
v_call: TRBV10-3
cdr3_aa: CAISESGAGGEQYF
cdr3_nt: TGTGCCATCAGTGAGTCAGGCGCGGGGGGCGAGCAGTACTTC

d_call: NA
j_call: TRBJ2-1
clone_size: NA
v_call: TRBV30
cdr3_aa: CAWRGPGLNEQFF
cdr3_nt: TGTGCCTGGAGGGGGCCGGGCTTGAATGAGCAGTTCTTC

d_call: NA
j_call: TRBJ1-6
clone_size: NA
v_call: TRBV5-6
cdr3_aa: CSSSLNRDSPLHF
cdr3_nt: TGTTCCAGCAGCTTGAACAGGGATTCACCCCTCCACTTT

d_call: TRBD1
j_call: TRBJ2-7
clone_size: few
v_call: TRBV9
cdr3_aa: CASSVGTGAYEQYF
cdr3_nt: TGTGCCAGCAGCGTTGGGACAGGGGCCTACGAGCAGTACTTC

d_call: TRBD2
j_call: TRBJ2-5
clone_size: NA
v_call: TRBV27
cdr3_aa: CASSSGLAGGFQTQYF
cdr3_nt: TGTGCCAGCAGTTCGGGACTAGCGGGAGGATTTCAGACCCAGTACTTC

d_call: NA
j_call: TRBJ2-7
clone_size: NA
v_call: TRBV4-1
cdr3_aa: CASSPVTSYSYEQYF
cdr3_nt: TGCGCCAGCAGCCCAGTGACTAGTTATTCCTACGAGCAGTACTTC

d_call: NA
j_call: TRBJ1-2
clone_size: NA
v_call: TRBV2
cdr3_aa: CASRPLGRHDYGYTF
cdr3_nt: TGTGCCAGCCGCCCCCTTGGGCGACATGACTATGGCTACACCTTC

d_call: NA
j_call: TRBJ1-3
clone_size: NA
v_call: TRBV10-3
cdr3_aa: CAISETLGVSGNTIYF
cdr3_nt: TGTGCCATCAGTGAGACTCTCGGGGTCTCTGGAAACACCATATATTTT

d_call: TRBD2
j_call: TRBJ2-1
clone_size: NA
v_call: TRBV7-9
cdr3_aa: CASSFETSTNEQFF
cdr3_nt: TGTGCCAGCAGCTTCGAGACTAGCACAAATGAGCAGTTCTTC

d_call: TRBD1
j_call: TRBJ2-7
clone_size: NA
v_call: TRBV6-1
cdr3_aa: CASSPGTGRKEQYF
cdr3_nt: TGTGCCAGCAGCCCCGGGACAGGGAGGAAAGAGCAGTACTTC

d_call: NA
j_call: TRBJ2-5
clone_size: NA
v_call: TRBV7-9
cdr3_aa: CASSLTGLEETQYF
cdr3_nt: TGTGCCAGCAGCTTAACAGGATTGGAAGAGACCCAGTACTTC

d_call: TRBD2
j_call: TRBJ2-2
clone_size: NA
v_call: TRBV29-1
cdr3_aa: CSARRTSGGRGTGELFF
cdr3_nt: TGCAGCGCACGGAGGACTAGCGGGGGAAGAGGCACCGGGGAGCTGTTTTTT

d_call: TRBD1
j_call: TRBJ2-3
clone_size: NA
v_call: TRBV6-1
cdr3_aa: CASSEAGYGTGSGDTQYF
cdr3_nt: TGTGCCAGCAGTGAAGCTGGCTACGGGACAGGTTCGGGAGATACGCAGTATTTT

d_call: NA
j_call: TRBJ2-2
clone_size: NA
v_call: TRBV5-3
cdr3_aa: CARSVSDTGELFF
cdr3_nt: TGTGCCAGAAGCGTATCAGACACCGGGGAGCTGTTTTTT

d_call: TRBD1
j_call: TRBJ1-2
clone_size: few
v_call: TRBV7-9
cdr3_aa: CASSLARDAGGSYGYTF
cdr3_nt: TGTGCCAGCAGCTTAGCGCGAGATGCAGGGGGGAGCTATGGCTACACCTTC

d_call: TRBD1
j_call: TRBJ1-4
clone_size: NA
v_call: TRBV6-1
cdr3_aa: CASNSGGNEKLFF
cdr3_nt: TGTGCCAGCAACTCAGGGGGTAATGAAAAACTGTTTTTT

d_call: NA
j_call: TRBJ1-1
clone_size: NA
v_call: TRBV6-1
cdr3_aa: CASSGTVNTEAFF
cdr3_nt: TGTGCCAGCAGTGGGACAGTGAACACTGAAGCTTTCTTT

d_call: NA
j_call: TRBJ1-6
clone_size: NA
v_call: TRBV19
cdr3_aa: CASREQGYNSPLHF
cdr3_nt: TGTGCCAGTAGAGAACAGGGATATAATTCACCCCTCCACTTT

d_call: NA
j_call: TRBJ1-3
clone_size: large
v_call: TRBV11-3
cdr3_aa: CASSDWGNTIYF
cdr3_nt: TGTGCCAGCAGTGACTGGGGAAACACCATATATTTT

d_call: TRBD1
j_call: TRBJ1-6
clone_size: NA
v_call: TRBV6-6
cdr3_aa: CASITPGQHNSPLHF
cdr3_nt: TGTGCCAGCATTACTCCGGGACAGCATAATTCACCCCTCCACTTT

d_call: TRBD1
j_call: TRBJ1-1
clone_size: few
v_call: TRBV7-6
cdr3_aa: CASSSNRGADTEAFF
cdr3_nt: TGTGCCAGCAGTTCAAACAGGGGCGCGGACACTGAAGCTTTCTTT

d_call: NA
j_call: TRBJ1-5
clone_size: NA
v_call: TRBV30
cdr3_aa: CAWSVLSSNQPQHF
cdr3_nt: TGTGCCTGGAGTGTACTATCTAGCAATCAGCCCCAGCATTTT

d_call: TRBD1
j_call: TRBJ2-7
clone_size: few
v_call: TRBV29-1
cdr3_aa: CSVEDPGTGAYEQYF
cdr3_nt: TGCAGCGTTGAAGATCCCGGGACAGGAGCCTACGAGCAGTACTTC

d_call: TRBD2
j_call: TRBJ2-7
clone_size: NA
v_call: TRBV19
cdr3_aa: CASSRTSGSYEQYF
cdr3_nt: TGTGCCAGTAGTAGGACTAGCGGGAGCTACGAGCAGTACTTC

d_call: TRBD2
j_call: TRBJ2-5
clone_size: NA
v_call: TRBV7-2
cdr3_aa: CASSPNPTSGGGGTQYF
cdr3_nt: TGTGCCAGCAGCCCCAATCCCACTAGCGGGGGCGGTGGGACCCAGTACTTC

d_call: TRBD1
j_call: TRBJ1-4
clone_size: NA
v_call: TRBV25-1
cdr3_aa: CASSEQGVNRFF
cdr3_nt: TGTGCCAGCAGTGAGCAGGGGGTTAATCGGTTTTTT

d_call: TRBD2
j_call: TRBJ2-1
clone_size: once
v_call: TRBV5-6
cdr3_aa: CASSLGLAVYNEQFF
cdr3_nt: TGTGCCAGCAGCTTGGGACTAGCGGTCTACAATGAGCAGTTCTTC

d_call: NA
j_call: TRBJ1-1
clone_size: NA
v_call: TRBV6-6
cdr3_aa: CASIRVTGTEAFF
cdr3_nt: TGTGCCAGCATTCGGGTGACGGGCACTGAAGCTTTCTTT

d_call: NA
j_call: TRBJ2-7
clone_size: NA
v_call: TRBV6-6
cdr3_aa: CASSDFRGVSEQYF
cdr3_nt: TGTGCCAGCAGTGATTTCCGCGGGGTCTCCGAGCAGTACTTC